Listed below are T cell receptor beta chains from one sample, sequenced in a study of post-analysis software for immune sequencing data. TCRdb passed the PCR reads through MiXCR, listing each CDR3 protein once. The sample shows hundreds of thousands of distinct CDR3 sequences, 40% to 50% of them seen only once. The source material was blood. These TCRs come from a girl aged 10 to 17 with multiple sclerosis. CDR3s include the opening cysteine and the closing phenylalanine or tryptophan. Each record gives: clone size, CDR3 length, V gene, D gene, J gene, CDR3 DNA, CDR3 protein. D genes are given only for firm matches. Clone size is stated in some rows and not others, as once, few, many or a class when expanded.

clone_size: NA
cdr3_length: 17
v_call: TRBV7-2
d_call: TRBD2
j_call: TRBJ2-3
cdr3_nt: TGTGCCAGCAGCTCCCGGACTAGCGGGGGCATCACAGATACGCAGTATTTT
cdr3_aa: CASSSRTSGGITDTQYF

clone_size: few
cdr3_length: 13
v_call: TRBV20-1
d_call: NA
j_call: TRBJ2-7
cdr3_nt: TGCAGTGCTGTGGAGGGAGTTCCCTACGAGCAGTACTTC
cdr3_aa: CSAVEGVPYEQYF

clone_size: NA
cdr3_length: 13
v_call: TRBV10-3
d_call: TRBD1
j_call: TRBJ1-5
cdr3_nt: TGTGCCATCAGGGACAGGGGGGATCAGCCCCAGCATTTT
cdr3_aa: CAIRDRGDQPQHF

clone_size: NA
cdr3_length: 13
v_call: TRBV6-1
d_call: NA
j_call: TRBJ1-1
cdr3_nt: TGTGCCAGCGAGGGACCGTTGAACACTGAAGCTTTCTTT
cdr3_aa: CASEGPLNTEAFF

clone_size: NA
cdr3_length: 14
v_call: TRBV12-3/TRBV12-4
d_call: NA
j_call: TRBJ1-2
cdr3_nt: TGTGCCAGCACCGGGCCGGGCATTAACTATGGCTACACCTTC
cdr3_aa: CASTGPGINYGYTF

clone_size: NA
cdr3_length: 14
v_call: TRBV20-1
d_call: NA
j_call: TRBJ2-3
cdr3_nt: TGCAGTGCCACAGGTCCTTCGGCGGCAGATACGCAGTATTTT
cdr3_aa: CSATGPSAADTQYF

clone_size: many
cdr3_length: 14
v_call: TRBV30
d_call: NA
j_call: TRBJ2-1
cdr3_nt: TGTGCCTGGAGTGCCAGCGTGGAAGGAAATGAGCAGTTCTTC
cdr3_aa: CAWSASVEGNEQFF

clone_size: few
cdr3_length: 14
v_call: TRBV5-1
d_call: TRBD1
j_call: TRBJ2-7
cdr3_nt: TGCGCCAGCAGCTTGGATGGACAGGGCGTCGAGCAGTACTTC
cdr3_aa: CASSLDGQGVEQYF

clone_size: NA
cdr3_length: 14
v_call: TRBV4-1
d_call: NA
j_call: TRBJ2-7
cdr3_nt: TGCGCCAGCAGCCAAGATTGGGGGCCTTACGAGCAGTACTTC
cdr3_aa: CASSQDWGPYEQYF

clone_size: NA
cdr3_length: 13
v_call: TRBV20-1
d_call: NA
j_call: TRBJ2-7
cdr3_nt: TGCAGTGCTAGTAAGACGGGCCCCTACGAGCAGTACTTC
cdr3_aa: CSASKTGPYEQYF

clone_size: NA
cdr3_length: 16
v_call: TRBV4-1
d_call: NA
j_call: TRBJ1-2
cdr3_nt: TGCGCCAGCAGCCTCGGGACCGCTAAAACTAACTATGGCTACACCTTC
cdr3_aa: CASSLGTAKTNYGYTF

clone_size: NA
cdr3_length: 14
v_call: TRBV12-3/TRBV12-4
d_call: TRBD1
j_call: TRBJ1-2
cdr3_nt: TGTGCCAGCACCCGACAGGGGGAGGGCTATGGCTACACCTTC
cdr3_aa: CASTRQGEGYGYTF

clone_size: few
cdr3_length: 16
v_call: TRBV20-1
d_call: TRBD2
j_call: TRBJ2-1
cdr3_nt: TGCAGTGCTAGAGGCGGGGGGGTATCCTCCTACAATGAGCAGTTCTTC
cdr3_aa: CSARGGGVSSYNEQFF

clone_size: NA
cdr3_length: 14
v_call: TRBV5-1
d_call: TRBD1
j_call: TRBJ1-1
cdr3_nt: TGCGCCAGCAGCCCCCAGGGGGGTTGGACTGAAGCTTTCTTT
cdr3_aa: CASSPQGGWTEAFF

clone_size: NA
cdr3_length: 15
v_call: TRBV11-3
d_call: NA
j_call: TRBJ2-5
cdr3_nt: TGTGCCAGCAGCTCGGACGAACAGGAGATAGAGACCCAGTACTTC
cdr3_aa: CASSSDEQEIETQYF

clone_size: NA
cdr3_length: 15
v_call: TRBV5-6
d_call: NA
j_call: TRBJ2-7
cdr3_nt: TGTGCCAGCAGCTTTTTGCCGCCTCGGGGATACGAGCAGTACTTC
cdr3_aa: CASSFLPPRGYEQYF

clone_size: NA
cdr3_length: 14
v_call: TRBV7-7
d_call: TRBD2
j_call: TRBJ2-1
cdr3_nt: TGTGCTAGCAGCCAGGGACTAGCGGGCGGTGAGCAGTTCTTC
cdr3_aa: CASSQGLAGGEQFF

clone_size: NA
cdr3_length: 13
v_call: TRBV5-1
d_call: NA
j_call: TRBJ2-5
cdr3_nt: TGCGCCACGCGAAGCGACAACCAAGAGACCCAGTACTTC
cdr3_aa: CATRSDNQETQYF

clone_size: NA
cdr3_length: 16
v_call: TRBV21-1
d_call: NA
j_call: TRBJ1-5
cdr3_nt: TGTGCCAGCAGCAAAGCCTGCAGGGATGGCAATCAGCCCCAGCATTTT
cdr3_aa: CASSKACRDGNQPQHF

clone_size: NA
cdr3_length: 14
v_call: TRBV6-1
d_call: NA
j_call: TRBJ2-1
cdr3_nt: TGTGCCAGCAGTGAACGCGGCTTTTACAATGAGCAGTTCTTC
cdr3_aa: CASSERGFYNEQFF

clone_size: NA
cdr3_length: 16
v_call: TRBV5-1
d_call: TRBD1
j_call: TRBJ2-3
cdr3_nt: TGCGCCAGCAGCTTACCAACAGGGGCCCTGACGGATACGCAGTATTTT
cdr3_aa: CASSLPTGALTDTQYF

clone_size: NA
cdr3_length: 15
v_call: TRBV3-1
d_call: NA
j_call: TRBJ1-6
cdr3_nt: TGTGCCAGCAGCCAAGACGCGGGAGGTCGGACACCCCTCCACTTT
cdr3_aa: CASSQDAGGRTPLHF

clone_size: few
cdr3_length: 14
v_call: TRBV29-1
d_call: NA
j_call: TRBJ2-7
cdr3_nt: TGCAGCGTGGCCCCCCGGGAAACAGCCTACGAGCAGTACTTC
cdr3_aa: CSVAPRETAYEQYF

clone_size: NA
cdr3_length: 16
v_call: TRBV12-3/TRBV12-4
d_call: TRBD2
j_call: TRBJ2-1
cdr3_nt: TGTGCCAGCAGTCCCTCCGGGACTAGCGGGACGAATGAGCAGTTCTTC
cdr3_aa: CASSPSGTSGTNEQFF

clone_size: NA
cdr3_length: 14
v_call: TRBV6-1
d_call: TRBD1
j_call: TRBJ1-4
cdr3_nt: TGTGCCAGTGAGCCCCAGGGGGCTCGGGAAAAACTGTTTTTT
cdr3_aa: CASEPQGAREKLFF